A selection of T cell receptor beta chains follows, all from one sample in a study of T cell changes during pregnancy in multiple sclerosis. TCRdb's copy holds only in-frame clones and misses some; the assay was immunoSEQ multiplex PCR. This repertoire shows about 120,000 clones, 85% to 95% found once; its top ten account for roughly 6%. Sample: peripheral blood, taken before pregnancy. All receptors come from a female donor with multiple sclerosis, enrolled in a pregnancy study. The CDR3 runs from the conserved cysteine through the conserved F or W. Fields, in order: clone size, J gene, D gene, V gene, CDR3 DNA, CDR3 protein. A D gene is named only where the DNA matches it firmly. Clone size is stated in some rows and not others, as once, few, many or a class when expanded.

abundance: NA; j_gene: TRBJ2-2; d_gene: TRBD1; v_gene: TRBV7-9; CDR3nt: TGTGCCAGCAGCTTGGGGTCGCGGACAGGGGGCACCGGGGAGCTGTTTTTT; CDR3aa: CASSLGSRTGGTGELFF
abundance: NA; j_gene: TRBJ2-7; d_gene: NA; v_gene: TRBV6-5; CDR3nt: TGTGCCAGCAGTCCTACAGGGAGGGTCCACGAGCAGTACTTC; CDR3aa: CASSPTGRVHEQYF
abundance: once; j_gene: TRBJ2-1; d_gene: TRBD2; v_gene: TRBV7-8; CDR3nt: TGTGCCAGCACCCCGTTGGCGGGAGGGCCTCTCGGGGACTATGAGCAGTTCTTC; CDR3aa: CASTPLAGGPLGDYEQFF
abundance: NA; j_gene: TRBJ2-7; d_gene: TRBD1; v_gene: TRBV30; CDR3nt: TGTGCCTGGAGCCCCGGGACAGGGCCTTACGAGCAGTACTTC; CDR3aa: CAWSPGTGPYEQYF
abundance: once; j_gene: TRBJ1-1; d_gene: NA; v_gene: TRBV2; CDR3nt: TGTGCCAGCAGTGAAGGTCAGGGAGGTCGCACTGAAGCTTTCTTT; CDR3aa: CASSEGQGGRTEAFF
abundance: NA; j_gene: TRBJ1-6; d_gene: NA; v_gene: TRBV4-1; CDR3nt: TGCGCCAGCAGCCAAGATCTGAGCCCGTTTAATTCACCCCTCCACTTT; CDR3aa: CASSQDLSPFNSPLHF
abundance: NA; j_gene: TRBJ2-7; d_gene: NA; v_gene: TRBV10-3; CDR3nt: TGTGCCATCAGAATGCAGGGAGGCTCCTACGAGCAGTACTTC; CDR3aa: CAIRMQGGSYEQYF
abundance: NA; j_gene: TRBJ1-2; d_gene: TRBD1; v_gene: TRBV16; CDR3nt: TGTGCCAGCAGCCACCCCGGACAGGGGATATTTAACTATGGCTACACCTTC; CDR3aa: CASSHPGQGIFNYGYTF
abundance: NA; j_gene: TRBJ2-1; d_gene: NA; v_gene: TRBV25-1; CDR3nt: TGTGCCACCATGAGCAGGGGGGCGGAAAATGAGCAGTTCTTC; CDR3aa: CATMSRGAENEQFF
abundance: NA; j_gene: TRBJ1-4; d_gene: NA; v_gene: TRBV27; CDR3nt: TGTGCCAGCAGTTTCAGGGCAGGGTCTAATGAAAAACTGTTTTTT; CDR3aa: CASSFRAGSNEKLFF
abundance: NA; j_gene: TRBJ1-2; d_gene: NA; v_gene: TRBV7-2; CDR3nt: TGTGCCAGCAGCTTAACAGGCAGGGAAGCTGGCTACACCTTC; CDR3aa: CASSLTGREAGYTF
abundance: NA; j_gene: TRBJ2-5; d_gene: TRBD1; v_gene: TRBV30; CDR3nt: TGTGCCTGGACGGGACAGTCTCAAGAGACCCAGTACTTC; CDR3aa: CAWTGQSQETQYF
abundance: NA; j_gene: TRBJ2-5; d_gene: NA; v_gene: TRBV5-4; CDR3nt: TGTGCCAGCAGCCCTTCAAGGAGGGAAGAGACCCAGTACTTC; CDR3aa: CASSPSRREETQYF
abundance: NA; j_gene: TRBJ2-3; d_gene: NA; v_gene: TRBV6-6; CDR3nt: TGTGCCAGCAGTTCCTTACAGGGTTGGGGCACAGATACGCAGTATTTT; CDR3aa: CASSSLQGWGTDTQYF
abundance: once; j_gene: TRBJ1-6; d_gene: NA; v_gene: TRBV30; CDR3nt: TGTGCCTGGAGTCCAGGTCTAAGGTCTTCACCCCTCCACTTT; CDR3aa: CAWSPGLRSSPLHF
abundance: NA; j_gene: TRBJ1-3; d_gene: NA; v_gene: TRBV18; CDR3nt: TGTGCCAGCTCACCACAGGGGCCCCCTGGAAACACCATATATTTT; CDR3aa: CASSPQGPPGNTIYF
abundance: NA; j_gene: TRBJ2-1; d_gene: NA; v_gene: TRBV2; CDR3nt: TGTGCCAGTACAGCGGCCTCCTCCTACAATGAGCAGTTCTTC; CDR3aa: CASTAASSYNEQFF
abundance: NA; j_gene: TRBJ1-2; d_gene: TRBD1; v_gene: TRBV27; CDR3nt: TGTGCCAGCAGCCTGACAGGGGGGTTGAATGGCTACACCTTC; CDR3aa: CASSLTGGLNGYTF
abundance: NA; j_gene: TRBJ2-5; d_gene: NA; v_gene: TRBV7-2; CDR3nt: TGTGCCAGCAGCGTAGGACTTACCCAAGAGACCCAGTACTTC; CDR3aa: CASSVGLTQETQYF
abundance: once; j_gene: TRBJ2-4; d_gene: TRBD1; v_gene: TRBV5-1; CDR3nt: TGCGCCAGCAGCAGAGACTCGACAGGGGGCAAAAACATTCAGTACTTC; CDR3aa: CASSRDSTGGKNIQYF
abundance: NA; j_gene: TRBJ2-6; d_gene: NA; v_gene: TRBV7-6; CDR3nt: TGTGCCAGCAGCTTAGGAACCAGGGCTGGCTCTGGGGCCAACGTCCTGACTTTC; CDR3aa: CASSLGTRAGSGANVLTF
abundance: NA; j_gene: TRBJ1-2; d_gene: NA; v_gene: TRBV6-6; CDR3nt: TGTGCCAGCGGCCAGGGCGGCTATGGCTACACCTTC; CDR3aa: CASGQGGYGYTF
abundance: NA; j_gene: TRBJ1-1; d_gene: NA; v_gene: TRBV9; CDR3nt: TGTGCCAGCAGCGCAGATAAGGGACACTCAACTCCCCGGAACACTGAAGCTTTCTTT; CDR3aa: CASSADKGHSTPRNTEAFF
abundance: NA; j_gene: TRBJ2-3; d_gene: NA; v_gene: TRBV4-1; CDR3nt: TGCGCCAGCAGCCACCCCCAGGGGGGCAACTTGATTGCAGATACGCAGTATTTT; CDR3aa: CASSHPQGGNLIADTQYF
abundance: NA; j_gene: TRBJ2-4; d_gene: TRBD1; v_gene: TRBV11-2; CDR3nt: TGTGCCAGCAGCTTAGTGGGACAGGGGGTAACCAAAAACATTCAGTACTTC; CDR3aa: CASSLVGQGVTKNIQYF
abundance: NA; j_gene: TRBJ1-1; d_gene: NA; v_gene: TRBV7-9; CDR3nt: TGTGCCAGCAGCTTACTCCCACAGGGTGTTATTATGGCCACTGAAGCTTTCTTT; CDR3aa: CASSLLPQGVIMATEAFF
abundance: NA; j_gene: TRBJ2-1; d_gene: TRBD1; v_gene: TRBV5-1; CDR3nt: TGCGCCAGCAGCGCGGGACAGGGAACCTACAATGAGCAGTTCTTC; CDR3aa: CASSAGQGTYNEQFF
abundance: NA; j_gene: TRBJ2-1; d_gene: TRBD2; v_gene: TRBV9; CDR3nt: TGTGCCAGCAGCGTTACTAGCGGGGACTCCTACAATGGGCAGTTCTTC; CDR3aa: CASSVTSGDSYNGQFF
abundance: NA; j_gene: TRBJ2-3; d_gene: NA; v_gene: TRBV4-1; CDR3nt: TGCGCCAGCAGCGGACGTAGCGGTCACACAGATACGCAGTATTTT; CDR3aa: CASSGRSGHTDTQYF
abundance: once; j_gene: TRBJ1-1; d_gene: NA; v_gene: TRBV30; CDR3nt: TGTGCCTGGAGTCGAGGACTCCCGAACACTGAAGCTTTCTTT; CDR3aa: CAWSRGLPNTEAFF
abundance: NA; j_gene: TRBJ1-2; d_gene: NA; v_gene: TRBV28; CDR3nt: TGTGCCAGCAGTTTATTACAGGGCTCCAACTATGGCTACACCTTC; CDR3aa: CASSLLQGSNYGYTF
abundance: NA; j_gene: TRBJ1-5; d_gene: TRBD1; v_gene: TRBV2; CDR3nt: TGTGCCAGCTCTGACAGGGGGAGAAGCAATCAGCCCCAGCATTTT; CDR3aa: CASSDRGRSNQPQHF
abundance: once; j_gene: TRBJ2-3; d_gene: NA; v_gene: TRBV29-1; CDR3nt: TGCAGCGTTGAAACGGGTGGGGATACGCAGTATTTT; CDR3aa: CSVETGGDTQYF
abundance: NA; j_gene: TRBJ2-1; d_gene: TRBD2; v_gene: TRBV2; CDR3nt: TGTGCCAGCAGTGAATGGGGGGGGACCTACAATGAGCAGTTCTTC; CDR3aa: CASSEWGGTYNEQFF
abundance: NA; j_gene: TRBJ2-2; d_gene: NA; v_gene: TRBV13; CDR3nt: TGTGCCAGCAGCCCCTCTGCAGGGCGGACCGGGGAGCTGTTTTTT; CDR3aa: CASSPSAGRTGELFF
abundance: NA; j_gene: TRBJ1-2; d_gene: NA; v_gene: TRBV5-1; CDR3nt: TGCGCCAGCAGCCCCGGACAGCTTCAGTATGGCTACACCTTC; CDR3aa: CASSPGQLQYGYTF
abundance: NA; j_gene: TRBJ2-7; d_gene: NA; v_gene: TRBV5-1; CDR3nt: TGCGCCGGCAGCCCGCACGGGGAAAGCTCCTACGAGCAGTACTTC; CDR3aa: CAGSPHGESSYEQYF
abundance: NA; j_gene: TRBJ1-1; d_gene: NA; v_gene: TRBV2; CDR3nt: TGTGCCAGCCTAGGGGGGGGGCAGGGAGGCACTGAAGCTTTCTTT; CDR3aa: CASLGGGQGGTEAFF
abundance: NA; j_gene: TRBJ2-2; d_gene: TRBD2; v_gene: TRBV2; CDR3nt: TGTGCCAGCAGCGAGTGGACTAGCGGGGCCGGGGAGCTGTTTTTT; CDR3aa: CASSEWTSGAGELFF
abundance: once; j_gene: TRBJ2-3; d_gene: NA; v_gene: TRBV10-1; CDR3nt: TGCGCCAGCAGTTTCGGGACAGATACGCAGTATTTT; CDR3aa: CASSFGTDTQYF
abundance: NA; j_gene: TRBJ1-1; d_gene: NA; v_gene: TRBV6-1; CDR3nt: TGTGCCAGCAGTAGAGGGGGTACTGAAGCTTTCTTT; CDR3aa: CASSRGGTEAFF
abundance: NA; j_gene: TRBJ1-5; d_gene: NA; v_gene: TRBV28; CDR3nt: TGTGCCAGCAGGTCGGGGGGGAGCAATCAGCCCCAGCATTTT; CDR3aa: CASRSGGSNQPQHF
abundance: NA; j_gene: TRBJ2-3; d_gene: TRBD2; v_gene: TRBV9; CDR3nt: TGTGCCAGCAGCGTAGGGGGCCGGGGGAGGGCAGATACGCAGTATTTT; CDR3aa: CASSVGGRGRADTQYF
abundance: NA; j_gene: TRBJ1-2; d_gene: NA; v_gene: TRBV9; CDR3nt: TGTGCCAGCAGCGCTCGACAGCGAAACTATGGCTACACCTTC; CDR3aa: CASSARQRNYGYTF
abundance: NA; j_gene: TRBJ2-1; d_gene: TRBD2; v_gene: TRBV28; CDR3nt: TGTGCCAGCAGTTTAAACGGACTAGCGGGAGAATATGAGCAGTTCTTC; CDR3aa: CASSLNGLAGEYEQFF
abundance: NA; j_gene: TRBJ2-1; d_gene: TRBD2; v_gene: TRBV19; CDR3nt: TGTGCCAGTAGTATCGTCCTAGCGGGGGGGAGCTCCTACAATGAGCAGTTCTTC; CDR3aa: CASSIVLAGGSSYNEQFF
abundance: NA; j_gene: TRBJ1-1; d_gene: NA; v_gene: TRBV2; CDR3nt: TGTGCCAGCAGCCAACGGGGTTTGAACACTGAAGCTTTCTTT; CDR3aa: CASSQRGLNTEAFF
abundance: NA; j_gene: TRBJ1-2; d_gene: NA; v_gene: TRBV11-2; CDR3nt: TGTGCCAGCAGCTTAGGAGAGGGGAGGGATGGCTACACCTTC; CDR3aa: CASSLGEGRDGYTF
abundance: once; j_gene: TRBJ1-2; d_gene: TRBD1; v_gene: TRBV5-1; CDR3nt: TGCGCCAGCAGCGGGGACAGGGGGCTTAACGGCTACACCTTC; CDR3aa: CASSGDRGLNGYTF
abundance: NA; j_gene: TRBJ2-2; d_gene: NA; v_gene: TRBV19; CDR3nt: TGTGCCAGTAGCCTCGCCGGGACTTCGAACACCGGGGAGCTGTTTTTT; CDR3aa: CASSLAGTSNTGELFF
abundance: NA; j_gene: TRBJ2-1; d_gene: NA; v_gene: TRBV2; CDR3nt: TGTGCCAGCAGGGGGGGTGCAGGGTTCTACAATGAGCAGTTCTTC; CDR3aa: CASRGGAGFYNEQFF
abundance: NA; j_gene: TRBJ2-1; d_gene: NA; v_gene: TRBV7-9; CDR3nt: TGTGCCAGCAGCTCCAGGGGAAGCTCCTACAATGAGCAGTTCTTC; CDR3aa: CASSSRGSSYNEQFF
abundance: NA; j_gene: TRBJ2-2; d_gene: NA; v_gene: TRBV7-9; CDR3nt: TGTGCCAGCAGCTCTAGTCATAACACCGGGGAGCTGTTTTTT; CDR3aa: CASSSSHNTGELFF